This TCR beta chain was observed in a study of shared clonotypes between healthy human individuals. In the study overall: The composition of the donors was a couple of women and a few men aged 18 to 49.

Researchers divided each subset's genomic DNA evenly across several immunoSEQ plates. Profiled with immunoSEQ multiplex PCR; TCRdb holds only in-frame clones, not every one. This sample has just over 2,000,000 clones; about 94% occur once, and the top ten carry more than 0.95%. V lost 6 bases and J 4 bases, leaving 15 bases between the germline ends. CDR1 is MNHEY, CDR2 SMNVEV, per germline (reference sequence). The CDR3 extends over 15 amino acids. CD45RO-negative CD8 cells positively selected for CCR7 made up the naive population, which excluded terminally differentiated effector memory CD45RA+ cells.

Sequencing was done on a sample of naive CD8+ T cells sorted from blood. The V call is TRBV27, the J call TRBJ1-4, with D tentatively TRBD1 (5 bases). The sequence derives from a man between 18 and 35 years old in good health. CDR3 nucleotides: TGTGCCAGCAGACATTATGACAGTTTTAATGAAAAACTGTTTTTT. It translates to CASRHYDSFNEKLFF.